The present entry profiles one T cell receptor (beta chain) with its context. The CDR3 is 14 amino acids. Germline CDR1 is SEHNR and CDR2 is FQNEAQ (reference sequence). V was trimmed by 4 bases and J by 5 bases, leaving 12 bases between them. This sample was taken from a study of technical replicates of blood from a handful of donors. Using immunoSEQ multiplex PCR, the repertoire was profiled, and TCRdb retains in-frame clones only, with some absent. The sample lists under 90,000 clones, nearly 98% occurring once. The sample consisted of T cells isolated from PBMCs. The sequence came from a human donor in good health. The chain carries TRBV7-9 and TRBJ2-1; possibly TRBD1 for D (6 bases). DNA of the CDR3: TGTGCCAGCAGCTGGGGGCTCCGCAACAATGAGCAGTTCTTC. Translation gives CASSWGLRNNEQFF.